A selection of T cell receptor beta chains follows, all from one sample in a study of T cell responses to AZD1222 COVID-19 vaccine. Clones were sequenced by immunoSEQ multiplex PCR, and TCRdb holds only the in-frame ones, with some missing. There are around 160,000 clones in the sample; 92% occur only once, and around 1% lies in the top ten. Sequences were derived from peripheral blood, sampled 28 days after the second AZD1222 dose. Receptor source: an adult who received the AZD1222 COVID-19 vaccine. The CDR3 runs from the conserved cysteine through the conserved F or W. D genes are given only for firm matches. Some rows have no size entry. The others give once, few or many, or a class for an expanded clone.

d_call: TRBD1; j_call: TRBJ2-6; v_call: TRBV11-2; clone_size: .; cdr3_aa: CASSPRQGGSSGANVLTF; cdr3_nt: TGTGCCAGCAGCCCCCGACAGGGGGGGTCCTCTGGGGCCAACGTCCTGACTTTC
d_call: .; j_call: TRBJ2-4; v_call: TRBV3-1/TRBV3-2; clone_size: .; cdr3_aa: CASSLFIGTGNIQYF; cdr3_nt: TGTGCCAGCTCCCTCTTCATAGGGACGGGGAACATTCAGTACTTC
d_call: .; j_call: TRBJ2-1; v_call: TRBV12-3/TRBV12-4; clone_size: .; cdr3_aa: CASSGYLEQFF; cdr3_nt: TGTGCCAGCAGTGGTTACTTGGAGCAGTTCTTC
d_call: .; j_call: TRBJ1-3; v_call: TRBV11-2; clone_size: .; cdr3_aa: CASSPPAFSGQTIYF; cdr3_nt: TGTGCCAGCAGCCCGCCAGCATTCTCTGGACAGACCATATATTTT
d_call: TRBD1; j_call: TRBJ1-1; v_call: TRBV5-4; clone_size: few; cdr3_aa: CASSALTGTGIDTEAFF; cdr3_nt: TGTGCCAGCAGCGCCCTAACCGGGACAGGGATCGACACTGAAGCTTTCTTT
d_call: .; j_call: TRBJ2-1; v_call: TRBV5-1; clone_size: .; cdr3_aa: CASSLGQKGDEQFF; cdr3_nt: TGCGCCAGCAGCTTGGGTCAAAAGGGGGATGAGCAGTTCTTC
d_call: TRBD1; j_call: TRBJ1-5; v_call: TRBV18; clone_size: .; cdr3_aa: CASSRDRGYSNQPQHF; cdr3_nt: TGTGCCAGCTCACGGGACAGGGGGTATAGCAATCAGCCCCAGCATTTT
d_call: .; j_call: TRBJ1-5; v_call: TRBV5-5; clone_size: .; cdr3_aa: CASSLGIFSNQPQHF; cdr3_nt: TGTGCCAGCAGCTTGGGGATATTTAGCAATCAGCCCCAGCATTTT
d_call: TRBD1; j_call: TRBJ1-2; v_call: TRBV6-5; clone_size: .; cdr3_aa: CASSAGGVPSGYTF; cdr3_nt: TGTGCCAGCAGCGCAGGGGGCGTGCCGTCTGGCTACACCTTC
d_call: .; j_call: TRBJ1-2; v_call: TRBV15; clone_size: .; cdr3_aa: CATSRTRGLPYYGYTF; cdr3_nt: TGTGCCACCAGCAGAACGAGGGGCCTTCCCTACTATGGCTACACCTTC
d_call: .; j_call: TRBJ2-3; v_call: TRBV7-2; clone_size: .; cdr3_aa: CASSFGSRGTDTQYF; cdr3_nt: TGTGCCAGCAGCTTTGGCTCACGGGGCACAGATACGCAGTATTTT